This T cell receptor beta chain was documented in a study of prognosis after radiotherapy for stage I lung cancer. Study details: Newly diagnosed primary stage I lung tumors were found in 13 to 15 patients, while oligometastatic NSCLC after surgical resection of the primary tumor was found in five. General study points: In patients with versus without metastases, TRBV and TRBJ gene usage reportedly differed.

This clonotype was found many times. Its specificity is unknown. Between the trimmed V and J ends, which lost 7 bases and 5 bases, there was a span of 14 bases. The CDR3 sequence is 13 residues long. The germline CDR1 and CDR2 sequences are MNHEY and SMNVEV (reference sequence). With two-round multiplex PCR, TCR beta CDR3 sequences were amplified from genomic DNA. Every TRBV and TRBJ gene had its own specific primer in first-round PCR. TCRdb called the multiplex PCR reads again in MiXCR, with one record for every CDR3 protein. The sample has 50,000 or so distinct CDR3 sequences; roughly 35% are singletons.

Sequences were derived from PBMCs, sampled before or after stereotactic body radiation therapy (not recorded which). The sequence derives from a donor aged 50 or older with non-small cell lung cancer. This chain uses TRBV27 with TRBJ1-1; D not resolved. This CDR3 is CASKEGGSTEAFF. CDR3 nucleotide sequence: TGTGCCAGCAAGGAAGGAGGGTCAACTGAAGCTTTCTTT.